One TCR beta chain is described in this entry. The entry originates in a study of blood T cell repertoires in COVID-19. The overall study: Donors in the United States, Italy and Spain gave samples during acute or convalescent COVID-19. T cells, B-cell-depleted T cells, or PBMCs supplied cDNA or gDNA.

In the authors' methods: Reference gene primer amplification gave estimated nucleated cell counts. The table came from immunoSEQ multiplex PCR; TCRdb's copy has only in-frame clones and leaves some out. V and J calls and clone size come straight from that table; D and trimming were deduced from the DNA. This sample has 150,000 to 250,000 clones, with 94% found just once. The CDR3 extends over 15 amino acids. In germline, CDR1 is SGHNT, CDR2 YYREEE (reference sequence). V shed 3 bases and J shed 5 bases, with 17 bases lying between them. Enrolled during active infection, Seattle patients were then followed longitudinally.

This sequence was found in a man aged 25-40 years with COVID-19, enrolled during active disease. The V call is TRBV5-4, the J call TRBJ1-1; possible D gene TRBD1, 6 bases. Specimen: peripheral blood. The CDR3 sequence is CASSWATGSETEAFF. CDR3 DNA sequence: TGTGCCAGCAGCTGGGCCACAGGGTCGGAAACTGAAGCTTTCTTT.